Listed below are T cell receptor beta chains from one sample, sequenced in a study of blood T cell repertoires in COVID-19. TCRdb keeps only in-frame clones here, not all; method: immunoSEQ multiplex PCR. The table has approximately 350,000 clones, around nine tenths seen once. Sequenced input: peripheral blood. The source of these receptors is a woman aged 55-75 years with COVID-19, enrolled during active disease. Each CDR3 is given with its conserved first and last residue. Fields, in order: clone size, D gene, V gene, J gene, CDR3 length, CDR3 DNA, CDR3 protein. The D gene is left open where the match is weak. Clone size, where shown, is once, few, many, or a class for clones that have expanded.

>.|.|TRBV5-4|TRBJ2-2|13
TGTGCCAGCAGCATCTCGAACACCGGGGAGCTGTTTTTT
CASSISNTGELFF
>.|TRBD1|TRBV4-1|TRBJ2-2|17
TGCGCCAGCAGCCAAGGGGACGGGACAGCGAACACCGGGGAGCTGTTTTTT
CASSQGDGTANTGELFF
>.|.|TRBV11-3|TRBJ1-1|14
TGTGCCAGCAGCTCGGACAGTTTTAACACTGAAGCTTTCTTT
CASSSDSFNTEAFF
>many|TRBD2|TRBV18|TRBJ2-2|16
TGTGCCAGCTCACCAATCCTAGCGGTGAACACCGGGGAGCTGTTTTTT
CASSPILAVNTGELFF
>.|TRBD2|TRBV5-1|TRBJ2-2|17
TGCGCCAGCAGCTTTATAAGCGGGGGGCGCTACACCGGGGAGCTGTTTTTT
CASSFISGGRYTGELFF
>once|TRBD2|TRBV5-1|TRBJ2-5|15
TGCGCCACCGCCGGGGGGGGCACCGTGAGAGAGACCCAGTACTTC
CATAGGGTVRETQYF
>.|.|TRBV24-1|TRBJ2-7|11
TGTGCCACCAGCGACGGAGTTCGACAGTACTTC
CATSDGVRQYF
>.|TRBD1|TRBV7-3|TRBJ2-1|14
TGTGCCAGCAAAAGGGGACAGGGGGCTGATGAGCAGTTCTTC
CASKRGQGADEQFF
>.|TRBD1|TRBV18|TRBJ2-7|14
TGTGCCAGCTCACCAGGGGACAGGGGGCGCGAGCAGTACTTC
CASSPGDRGREQYF
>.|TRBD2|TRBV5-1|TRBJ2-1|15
TGCGCCAGCAGTTTAGCGGGGGCCGCCTACAATGAGCAGTTCTTC
CASSLAGAAYNEQFF
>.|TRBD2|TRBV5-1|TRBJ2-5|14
TGCGCCAGCAACCTTCAGGGAGGGCAGGAGACCCAGTACTTC
CASNLQGGQETQYF
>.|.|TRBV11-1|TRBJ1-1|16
TGTGCCAGCAGCTTAGAAAATCAGGGAGCGGGCACTGAAGCTTTCTTT
CASSLENQGAGTEAFF
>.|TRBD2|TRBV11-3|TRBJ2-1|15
TGTGCCAGCAGCTTGAGCGGGGGGCCCGAAAATGAGCAGTTCTTC
CASSLSGGPENEQFF
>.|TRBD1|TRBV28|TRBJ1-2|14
TGTGCCAGCAGTTCCCCAGGACAGGGAGGCGGCTACACCTTC
CASSSPGQGGGYTF
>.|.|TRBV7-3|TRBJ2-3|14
TGTGCCAGCAGCCCTACAGGGCCCCCAGATACGCAGTATTTT
CASSPTGPPDTQYF
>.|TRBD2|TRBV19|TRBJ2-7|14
TGTGCCAGTAGTACCCTAGCGGGGGTCTACGAGCAGTACTTC
CASSTLAGVYEQYF
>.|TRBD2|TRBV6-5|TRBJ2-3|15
TGTGCCAGCAGTTACTCCGGGGGGAGCACAGATACGCAGTATTTT
CASSYSGGSTDTQYF
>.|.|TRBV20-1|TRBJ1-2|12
TGCAGTGCTAGTTATGGGAGCTATGGCTACACCTTC
CSASYGSYGYTF
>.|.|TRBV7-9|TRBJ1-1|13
TGTGCCAGCAGCTTAGTGGGGACAAGTGAAGCTTTCTTT
CASSLVGTSEAFF
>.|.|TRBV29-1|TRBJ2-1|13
TGCAGCGCGGGGGGACAGGTTTACAATGAGCAGTTCTTC
CSAGGQVYNEQFF
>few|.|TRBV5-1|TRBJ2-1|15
TGCGCCAGCAGCTTCCAGGACTCTCCTTACAATGAGCAGTTCTTC
CASSFQDSPYNEQFF
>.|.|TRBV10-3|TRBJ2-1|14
TGTGCCATCAGTGATGAGCGGGTCGCCGGGGGGCAGTTCTTC
CAISDERVAGGQFF
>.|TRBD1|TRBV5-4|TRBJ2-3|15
TGTGCCAGCAGCCCCCCGGACAGGGCGAGAGATACGCAGTATTTT
CASSPPDRARDTQYF
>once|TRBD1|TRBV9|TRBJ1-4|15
TGTGCCAGCAGCGTAGGTACAGGGGGGGATGAAAAACTGTTTTTT
CASSVGTGGDEKLFF
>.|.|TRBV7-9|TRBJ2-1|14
TGTGCCAGCAGCCCCGGACAGATCAACAATGAGCAGTTCTTC
CASSPGQINNEQFF
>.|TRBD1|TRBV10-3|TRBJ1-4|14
TGTGCCACCAATGACCAGGGGGCTGGCGAAAAACTGTTTTTT
CATNDQGAGEKLFF
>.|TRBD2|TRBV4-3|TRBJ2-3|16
TGCGCCAGCAGCCAGGGTAGCGGGGGCAGGGCAGATACGCAGTATTTT
CASSQGSGGRADTQYF
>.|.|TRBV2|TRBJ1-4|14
TGTGCCCCCGGTCGTGGTCCGGGAGCGGAAAAACTGTTTTTT
CAPGRGPGAEKLFF
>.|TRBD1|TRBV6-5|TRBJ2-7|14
TGTGCCAGCAGTTACTCGGCAGGGGGCTACGAGCAGTACTTC
CASSYSAGGYEQYF
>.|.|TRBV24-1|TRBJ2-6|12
TGTGCCACCAGTGATTTGCCCGCGGTCCTGACTTTC
CATSDLPAVLTF
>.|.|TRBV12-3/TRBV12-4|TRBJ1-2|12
TGTGCCAGTCGGAGGGCTCCCTATGGCTACACCTTC
CASRRAPYGYTF
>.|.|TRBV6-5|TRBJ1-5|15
TGTGCCAGCAGTTACTCCACGGGTAGCAATCAGCCCCAGCATTTT
CASSYSTGSNQPQHF
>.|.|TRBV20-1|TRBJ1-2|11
TGCAGTGCTAGGGTAACCGAGCGCGACACCTTC
CSARVTERDTF
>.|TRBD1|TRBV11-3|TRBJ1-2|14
TGTGCCAGCAGCTACTTGGACAGGGCGAATGGCTACACCTTC
CASSYLDRANGYTF